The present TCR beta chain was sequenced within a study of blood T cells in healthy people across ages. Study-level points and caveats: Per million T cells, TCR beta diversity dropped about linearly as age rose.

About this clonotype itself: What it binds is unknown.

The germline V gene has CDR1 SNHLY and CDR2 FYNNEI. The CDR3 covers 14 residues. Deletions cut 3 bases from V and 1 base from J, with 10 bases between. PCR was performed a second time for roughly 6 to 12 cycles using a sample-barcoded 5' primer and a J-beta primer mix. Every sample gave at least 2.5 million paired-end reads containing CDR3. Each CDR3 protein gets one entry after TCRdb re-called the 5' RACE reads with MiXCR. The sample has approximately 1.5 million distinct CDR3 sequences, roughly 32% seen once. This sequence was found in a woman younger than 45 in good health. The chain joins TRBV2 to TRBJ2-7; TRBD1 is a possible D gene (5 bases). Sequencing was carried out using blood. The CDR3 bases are TGTGCCAGCAGTGATGCGCGACAGTCCTACGAGCAGTACTTC. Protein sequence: CASSDARQSYEQYF.